Listed below are T cell receptor beta chains from one sample, sequenced in a study of beta chain features in type 1 diabetes. The repertoire was sequenced with immunoSEQ multiplex PCR; TCRdb's copy has only in-frame clones and lacks some. This table holds more than 150,000 clones, over 8.5% found once. Sequenced: central memory CD4+ T cells from blood. Source of these receptors: a man between 18 and 29 years old in good health. The CDR3 runs from the conserved cysteine through the conserved F or W. The D gene is left open where the match is weak. Clone size is given for some rows only: seen once, a few or many times, or a class if the clone is expanded.

cdr3_aa cdr3_nt v_call clone_size j_call d_call
CASSQEGRTGNEQFF TGTGCCAGCAGCCAAGAAGGCCGGACGGGGAATGAGCAGTTCTTC TRBV4-2 NA TRBJ2-1 NA
CASSLAGDYYEQYF TGTGCCAGCAGCTTAGCGGGAGACTACTACGAGCAGTACTTC TRBV7-2 few TRBJ2-7 NA
CASSPGQGNQPQHF TGTGCCAGCTCACCCGGACAGGGCAATCAGCCCCAGCATTTT TRBV18 few TRBJ1-5 TRBD1
CAWAGQQNQPQHF TGTGCCTGGGCGGGACAGCAGAATCAGCCCCAGCATTTT TRBV30 NA TRBJ1-5 TRBD1
CAWSTFSAEAFF TGTGCCTGGTCGACGTTCAGCGCTGAAGCTTTCTTT TRBV30 NA TRBJ1-1 NA
CASTRDRNEKLFF TGTGCCAGCACCCGGGACAGGAATGAAAAACTGTTTTTT TRBV25-1 NA TRBJ1-4 TRBD1
CSASPNYEQYF TGCAGTGCTAGTCCGAACTACGAGCAGTACTTC TRBV20-1 many TRBJ2-7 NA
CASSSSSGVTNEKLFF TGTGCCAGCTCTAGTTCGTCGGGTGTCACTAATGAAAAACTGTTTTTT TRBV18 many TRBJ1-4 NA
CASSLQHRDEQYF TGTGCCAGCAGCCTCCAGCACCGGGACGAGCAGTACTTC TRBV13 few TRBJ2-7 NA
CASSQSVVPSTDTQYF TGCGCCAGCAGCCAATCCGTTGTCCCTAGCACAGATACGCAGTATTTT TRBV4-3 NA TRBJ2-3 NA
CASSLDREAFF TGTGCCAGCAGCTTGGACAGAGAAGCTTTCTTT TRBV5-6 NA TRBJ1-1 NA
CASSAGLAESTDTQYF TGTGCCAGCAGCGCAGGACTAGCGGAAAGCACAGATACGCAGTATTTT TRBV7-6 NA TRBJ2-3 TRBD2
CASSLYSWDTQYF TGTGCCAGCAGTTTATATAGTTGGGATACGCAGTATTTT TRBV28 few TRBJ2-3 NA
CASRPRSHEQYF TGTGCCAGCAGGCCGAGGTCCCACGAGCAGTACTTC TRBV6-7 NA TRBJ2-7 NA
CASRTAQGNEQFF TGTGCCAGCAGGACGGCCCAGGGGAATGAGCAGTTCTTC TRBV28 few TRBJ2-1 NA
CASRTGTTSTDTQYF TGTGCCAGCAGAACCGGGACAACTAGCACAGATACGCAGTATTTT TRBV2 few TRBJ2-3 NA
CASSGDYGETQYF TGTGCCAGCAGTGGGGACTATGGAGAGACCCAGTACTTC TRBV2 NA TRBJ2-5 TRBD2
CSITPNTEAFF TGCAGCATTACACCGAACACTGAAGCTTTCTTT TRBV29-1 few TRBJ1-1 NA
CASSLEQSPYEQYF TGTGCCAGCAGCTTGGAACAAAGCCCCTACGAGCAGTACTTC TRBV5-4 few TRBJ2-7 NA
CASSLSGTGADGQYF TGCGCCAGCAGCTTGTCCGGGACAGGGGCCGACGGGCAGTACTTC TRBV5-1 few TRBJ2-7 TRBD1
CSVQSSGTGADEQFF TGCAGCGTTCAATCGTCCGGGACAGGGGCCGATGAGCAGTTCTTC TRBV29-1 NA TRBJ2-1 TRBD1
CASSFDGRSGGLFYNEQFF TGTGCCAGCAGTTTTGATGGTAGGAGCGGGGGCCTTTTCTACAATGAGCAGTTCTTC TRBV27 NA TRBJ2-1 TRBD2